Below are 8 T cell receptor beta chains sequenced from a single sample in a study of T-cell memory formation after mild COVID-19. One entry per CDR3 protein, called by TCRdb with MiXCR from the 5' RACE reads. The table records fewer than 350,000 distinct CDR3 sequences, roughly 17% of them present only once. Source material: PBMCs or a T cell subset sorted from them (not recorded which). Every receptor here comes from a man aged 18-30 years who had mild COVID-19 (a few samples of this study predate the infection). Cell type and time point are not known.

The rearrangement links TRBV6-2 or TRBV6-3 to TRBJ2-5; D is unresolved. Per germline, CDR1 MNHEY and CDR2 SVGEGT. The V and J ends lost 6 bases and 7 bases respectively, with 6 bases between them. The CDR3 spans 10 residues. The CDR3 loop is CASRGGTQYF. The CDR3 region has the DNA TGTGCCAGCAGAGGTGGGACCCAGTACTTC.

Only a few counts were recorded for this clonotype. This rearrangement joins TRBV5-1 to TRBJ1-2; unclear D gene. Germline lookup yields CDR1 SGHRS and CDR2 YFSETQ. This CDR3 is 14 amino acids long. Trimming took off 0 bases at V and 4 bases at J, with 10 bases between the two ends. CDR3 region: CASSLAGGSYGYTF. CDR3 nucleotides: TGCGCCAGCAGCTTGGCCGGAGGGTCCTATGGCTACACCTTC. Based on the CDR3 plus reference TRBV5-1 and TRBJ1-2, the full variable domain is KAGVTQTPRYLIKTRGQQVTLSCSPISGHRSVSWYQQTPGQGLQFLFEYFSETQRNKGNFPGRFSGRQFSNSRSEMNVSTLELGDSALYLCASSLAGGSYGYTFGSGTRLTVV.

This clonotype was detected only a few times. V is TRBV7-9 and J is TRBJ1-2; 10 bases align to TRBD1. Germline CDR1 SEHNR, CDR2 FQNEAQ (reference sequence). The CDR3 totals 15 residues. V shed 5 bases and J 4 bases; nucleotides not matched to a gene: 7. The CDR3 nucleotides read TGTGCCAGCAGCCGCCGGGACAGGGGATCCTATGGCTACACCTTC. Amino acid sequence: CASSRRDRGSYGYTF. The full variable domain, in which reference TRBV7-9 and TRBJ1-2 provide the parts outside the CDR3, is DTGVSQNPRHKITKRGQNVTFRCDPISEHNRLYWYRQTLGQGPEFLTYFQNEAQLEKSRLLSDRFSAERPKGSFSTLEIQRTEQGDSAMYLCASSRRDRGSYGYTFGSGTRLTVV.

This clonotype came up many times. The chain has TRBV4-3 and TRBJ2-1; 9 positions agree with TRBD1. CDR3 length equals 16 residues. Germline V gene data show CDR1 as LGHNA and CDR2 as YSLEER. After removal of 1 base from V and 2 bases from J, the junction contained 3 bases not matched to a gene. CDR3 nucleotide sequence: TGCGCCAGCAGCCAAGGGACAGGGGTAACCTACAATGAGCAGTTCTTC. Translation: CASSQGTGVTYNEQFF.

This clonotype has only a few counts. The chain uses TRBV13 and TRBJ2-2; TRBD2 matches 8 bases. CDR1 is PRHDT and CDR2 is FYEKMQ in the germline V gene (reference sequence). The CDR3 is 15 amino acids. The J segment lost 8 bases and the V segment lost 8 bases, leaving 13 bases of the junction unmatched. In nucleotides, the CDR3 is TGTGCCAGCCACGGGGGGGCTAGAATCGATGGGGAGCTGTTTTTT. Amino acids: CASHGGARIDGELFF.

The sample holds many counts of this clonotype. The rearrangement links TRBV4-2 to TRBJ2-7; weak D call: TRBD1 (5 bases). Germline assignment: CDR1 LGHNA and CDR2 YNFKEQ. V was pared by 4 bases and J by 2 bases, with 15 bases between. This CDR3 has 15 amino acids. Here the CDR3 DNA reads TGTGCCAGCAGCCCCAGGGCCGGGCCGACCTACGAGCAGTACTTC. Residues: CASSPRAGPTYEQYF.

The chain joins TRBV24-1 to TRBJ1-2, with D unclear. Trimming left V 9 bases short and J 3 bases short, with 7 bases between. Germline assignment: CDR1 KGHDR and CDR2 SFDVKD. The CDR3 has 11 amino acids. The CDR3 DNA reads as TGTGCCACCCGGAGGCACTATGGCTACACCTTC. Its protein product is CATRRHYGYTF.

V gene TRBV20-1 combines with J gene TRBJ1-4, with D unresolved. CDR1 and CDR2 (germline): DFQATT, SNEGSKA (reference sequence). Trimming left V 2 bases short and J 1 base short, with 5 bases between. The CDR3 has 13 amino acids. The CDR3 DNA is TGCAGTGCTAGATCTGTAACTAATGAAAAACTGTTTTTT. Protein sequence: CSARSVTNEKLFF.